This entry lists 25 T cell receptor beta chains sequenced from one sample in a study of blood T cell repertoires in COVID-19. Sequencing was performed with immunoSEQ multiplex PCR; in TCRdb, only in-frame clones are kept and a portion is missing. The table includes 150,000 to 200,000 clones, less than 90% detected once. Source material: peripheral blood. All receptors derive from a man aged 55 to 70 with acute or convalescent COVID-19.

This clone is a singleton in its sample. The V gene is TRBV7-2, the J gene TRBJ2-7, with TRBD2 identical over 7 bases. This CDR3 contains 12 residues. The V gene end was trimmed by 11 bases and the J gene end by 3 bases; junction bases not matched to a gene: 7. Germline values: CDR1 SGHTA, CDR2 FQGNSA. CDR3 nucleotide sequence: TGTGCCGGGGGGGGAAATGGCTACGAGCAGTACTTC. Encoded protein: CAGGGNGYEQYF.

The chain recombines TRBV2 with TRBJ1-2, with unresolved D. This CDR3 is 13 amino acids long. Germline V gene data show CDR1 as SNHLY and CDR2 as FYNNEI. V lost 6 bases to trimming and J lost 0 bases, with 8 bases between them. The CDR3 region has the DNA TGTGCCAGCAGCAAGGGAGCTAACTATGGCTACACCTTC. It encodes CASSKGANYGYTF.

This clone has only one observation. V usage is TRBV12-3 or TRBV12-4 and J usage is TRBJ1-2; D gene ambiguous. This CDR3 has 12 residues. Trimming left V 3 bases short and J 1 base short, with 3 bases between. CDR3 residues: CASSFSNYGYTF. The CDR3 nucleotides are TGTGCCAGCAGTTTTAGTAACTATGGCTACACCTTC.

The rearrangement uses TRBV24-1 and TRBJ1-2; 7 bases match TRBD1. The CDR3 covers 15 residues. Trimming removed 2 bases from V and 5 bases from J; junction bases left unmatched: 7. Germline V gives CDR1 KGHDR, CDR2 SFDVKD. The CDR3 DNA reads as TGTGCCACCAGTGATTCAAGGGGGCGCCCTTATGGCTACACCTTC. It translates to CATSDSRGRPYGYTF.

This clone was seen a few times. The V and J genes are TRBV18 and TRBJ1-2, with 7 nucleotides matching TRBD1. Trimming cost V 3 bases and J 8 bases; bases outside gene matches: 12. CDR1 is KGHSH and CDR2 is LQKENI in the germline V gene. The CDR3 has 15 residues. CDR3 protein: CASSPGTALLGGYTF. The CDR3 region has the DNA TGTGCCAGCTCACCCGGGACAGCCCTCCTAGGGGGCTACACCTTC.

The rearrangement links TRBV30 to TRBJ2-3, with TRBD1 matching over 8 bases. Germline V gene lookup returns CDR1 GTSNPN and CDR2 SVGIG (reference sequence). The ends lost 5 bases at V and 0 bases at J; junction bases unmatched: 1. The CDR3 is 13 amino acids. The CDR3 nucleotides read TGTGCCTGGGGACAGGGAAGCACAGATACGCAGTATTTT. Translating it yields CAWGQGSTDTQYF.

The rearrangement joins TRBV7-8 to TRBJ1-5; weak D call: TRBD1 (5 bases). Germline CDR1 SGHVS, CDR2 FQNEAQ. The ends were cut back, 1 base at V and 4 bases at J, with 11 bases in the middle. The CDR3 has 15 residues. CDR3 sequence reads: CASSLGQIGNQPQHF. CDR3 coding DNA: TGTGCCAGCAGCTTAGGACAGATTGGAAATCAGCCCCAGCATTTT. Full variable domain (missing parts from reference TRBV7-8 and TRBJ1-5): GAGVSQSPRYKVAKRGQDVALRCDPISGHVSLFWYQQALGQGPEFLTYFQNEAQLDKSGLPSDRFFAERPEGSVSTLKIQRTQQEDSAVYLCASSLGQIGNQPQHFGDGTRLSIL.

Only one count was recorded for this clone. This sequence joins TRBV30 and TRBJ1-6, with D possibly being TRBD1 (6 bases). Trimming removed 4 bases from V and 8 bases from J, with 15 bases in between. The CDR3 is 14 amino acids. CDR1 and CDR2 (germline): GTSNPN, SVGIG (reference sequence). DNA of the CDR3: TGTGCCTGGACCATAACAGGGTTGGATTCACCCCTCCACTTT. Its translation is CAWTITGLDSPLHF.

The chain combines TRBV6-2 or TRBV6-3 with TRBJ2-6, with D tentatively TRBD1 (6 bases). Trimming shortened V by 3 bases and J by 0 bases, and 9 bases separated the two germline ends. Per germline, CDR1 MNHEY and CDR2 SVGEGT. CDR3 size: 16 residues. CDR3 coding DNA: TGTGCCAGCAGTTATGGGACATTCTCTGGGGCCAACGTCCTGACTTTC. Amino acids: CASSYGTFSGANVLTF.

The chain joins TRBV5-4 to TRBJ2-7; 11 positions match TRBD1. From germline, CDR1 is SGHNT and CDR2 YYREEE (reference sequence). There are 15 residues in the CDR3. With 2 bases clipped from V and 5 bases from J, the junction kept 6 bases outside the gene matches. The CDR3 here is CASSLGTGGEDEQYF. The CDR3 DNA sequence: TGTGCCAGCAGCTTAGGGACAGGGGGTGAGGACGAGCAGTACTTC.

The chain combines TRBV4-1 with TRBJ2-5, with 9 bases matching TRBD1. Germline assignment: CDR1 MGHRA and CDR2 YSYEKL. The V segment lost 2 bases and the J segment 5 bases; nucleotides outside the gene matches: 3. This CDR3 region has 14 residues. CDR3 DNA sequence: TGCGCCAGCAGCCAAAACAGGGGGCTCGAGACCCAGTACTTC. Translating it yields CASSQNRGLETQYF.

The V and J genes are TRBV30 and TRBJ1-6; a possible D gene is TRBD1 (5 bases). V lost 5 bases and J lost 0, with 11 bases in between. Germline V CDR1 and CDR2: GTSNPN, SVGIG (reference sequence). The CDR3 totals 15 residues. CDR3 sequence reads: CAWGHLSSYNSPLHF. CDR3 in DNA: TGTGCCTGGGGACACTTGAGCTCCTATAATTCACCCCTCCACTTT.

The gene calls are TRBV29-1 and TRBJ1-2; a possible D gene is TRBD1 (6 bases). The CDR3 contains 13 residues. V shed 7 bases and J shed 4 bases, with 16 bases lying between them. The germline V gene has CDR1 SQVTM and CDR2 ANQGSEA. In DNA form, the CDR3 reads TGCAGCGCTAGGGACATCTCCCGCTATGGCTACACCTTC. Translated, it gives CSARDISRYGYTF.

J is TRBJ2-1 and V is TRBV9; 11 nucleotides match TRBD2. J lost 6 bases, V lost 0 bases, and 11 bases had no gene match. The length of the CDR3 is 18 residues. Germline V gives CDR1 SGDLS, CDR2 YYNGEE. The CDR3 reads CASSVGLAGGPTGNEQFF. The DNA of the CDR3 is TGTGCCAGCAGCGTAGGATTAGCGGGAGGGCCTACGGGCAATGAGCAGTTCTTC. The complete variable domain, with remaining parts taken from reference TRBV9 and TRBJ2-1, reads DSGVTQTPKHLITATGQRVTLRCSPRSGDLSVYWYQQSLDQGLQFLIQYYNGEERAKGNILERFSAQQFPDLHSELNLSSLELGDSALYFCASSVGLAGGPTGNEQFFGPGTRLTVL.

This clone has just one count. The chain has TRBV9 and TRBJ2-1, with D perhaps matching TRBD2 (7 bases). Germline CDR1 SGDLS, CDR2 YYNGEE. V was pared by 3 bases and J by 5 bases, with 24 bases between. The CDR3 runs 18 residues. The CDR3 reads CASSERGGETVGHNEQFF. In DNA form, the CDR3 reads TGTGCCAGCAGCGAGAGGGGGGGCGAGACAGTGGGACACAATGAGCAGTTCTTC.

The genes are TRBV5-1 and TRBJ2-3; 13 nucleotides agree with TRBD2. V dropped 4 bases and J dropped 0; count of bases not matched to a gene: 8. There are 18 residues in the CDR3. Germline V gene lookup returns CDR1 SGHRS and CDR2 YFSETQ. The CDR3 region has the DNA TGCGCCAGCAGCCCGCCGACTAGCGGGAGGAGGAGCACAGATACGCAGTATTTT. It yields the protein CASSPPTSGRRSTDTQYF.

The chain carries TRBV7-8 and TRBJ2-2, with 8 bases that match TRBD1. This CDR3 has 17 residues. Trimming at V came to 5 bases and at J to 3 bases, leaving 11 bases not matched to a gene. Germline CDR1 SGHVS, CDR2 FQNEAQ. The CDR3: CASSPGQGATYTGELFF. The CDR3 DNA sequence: TGTGCCAGCAGCCCCGGCCAGGGGGCCACGTACACCGGGGAGCTGTTTTTT.

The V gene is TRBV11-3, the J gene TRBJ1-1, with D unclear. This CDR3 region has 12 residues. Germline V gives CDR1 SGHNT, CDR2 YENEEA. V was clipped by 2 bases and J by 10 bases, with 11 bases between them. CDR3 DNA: TGTGCCAGCAGCTTACGGAGTGAGGTAGCTTTCTTT. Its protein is CASSLRSEVAFF.

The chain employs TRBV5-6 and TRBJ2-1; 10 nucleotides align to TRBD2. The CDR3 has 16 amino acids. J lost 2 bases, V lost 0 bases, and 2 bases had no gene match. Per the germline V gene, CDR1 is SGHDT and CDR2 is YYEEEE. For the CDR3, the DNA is TGTGCCAGCAGCTTGGGTAGCGGGGGGCCCTACAATGAGCAGTTCTTC. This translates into CASSLGSGGPYNEQFF.

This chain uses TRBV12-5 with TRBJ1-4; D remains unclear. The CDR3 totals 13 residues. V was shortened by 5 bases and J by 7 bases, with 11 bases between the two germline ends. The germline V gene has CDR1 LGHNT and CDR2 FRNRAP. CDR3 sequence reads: CASGVYPGEKLFF. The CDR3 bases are TGTGCTAGTGGTGTTTATCCGGGTGAAAAACTGTTTTTT.

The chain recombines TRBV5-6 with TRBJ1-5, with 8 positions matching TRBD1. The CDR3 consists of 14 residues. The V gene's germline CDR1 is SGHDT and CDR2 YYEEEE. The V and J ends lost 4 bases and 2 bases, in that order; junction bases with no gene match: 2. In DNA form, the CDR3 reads TGTGCCAGCAGCGAGACAGGGGGCAATCAGCCCCAGCATTTT. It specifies CASSETGGNQPQHF.

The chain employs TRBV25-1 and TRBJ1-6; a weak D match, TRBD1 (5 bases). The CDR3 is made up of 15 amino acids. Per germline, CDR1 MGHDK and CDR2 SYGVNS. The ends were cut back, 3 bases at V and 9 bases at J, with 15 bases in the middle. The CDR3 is CASSDHRQGFSPLHF. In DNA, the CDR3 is TGTGCCAGCAGTGACCATAGGCAGGGTTTTTCACCCCTCCACTTT.

CDR3 sequence reads: CASGSPRGHQETQYF. In DNA form, the CDR3 reads TGTGCCAGCGGATCCCCCCGGGGACATCAAGAGACCCAGTACTTC. The J gene is TRBJ2-5, the V gene TRBV27; possibly TRBD1 for D (6 bases). Per germline, CDR1 MNHEY and CDR2 SMNVEV (reference sequence). Trimming stripped 8 bases from V and 2 bases from J, with 18 bases between. The CDR3 is 15 amino acids.

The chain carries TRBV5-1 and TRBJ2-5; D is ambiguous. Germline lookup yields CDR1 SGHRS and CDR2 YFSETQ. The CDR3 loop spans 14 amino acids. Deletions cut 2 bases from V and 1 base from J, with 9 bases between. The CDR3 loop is CASSLLPTQETQYF. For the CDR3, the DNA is TGCGCCAGCAGCTTACTACCCACCCAAGAGACCCAGTACTTC. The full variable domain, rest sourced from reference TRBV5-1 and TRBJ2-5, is KAGVTQTPRYLIKTRGQQVTLSCSPISGHRSVSWYQQTPGQGLQFLFEYFSETQRNKGNFPGRFSGRQFSNSRSEMNVSTLELGDSALYLCASSLLPTQETQYFGPGTRLLVL.

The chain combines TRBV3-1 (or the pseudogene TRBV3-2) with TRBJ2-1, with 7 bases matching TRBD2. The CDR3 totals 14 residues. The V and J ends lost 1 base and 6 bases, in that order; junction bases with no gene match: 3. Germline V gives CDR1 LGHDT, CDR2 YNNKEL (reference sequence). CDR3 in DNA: TGTGCCAGCAGCCAAGTGGGGACTACCAATGAGCAGTTCTTC. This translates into CASSQVGTTNEQFF.